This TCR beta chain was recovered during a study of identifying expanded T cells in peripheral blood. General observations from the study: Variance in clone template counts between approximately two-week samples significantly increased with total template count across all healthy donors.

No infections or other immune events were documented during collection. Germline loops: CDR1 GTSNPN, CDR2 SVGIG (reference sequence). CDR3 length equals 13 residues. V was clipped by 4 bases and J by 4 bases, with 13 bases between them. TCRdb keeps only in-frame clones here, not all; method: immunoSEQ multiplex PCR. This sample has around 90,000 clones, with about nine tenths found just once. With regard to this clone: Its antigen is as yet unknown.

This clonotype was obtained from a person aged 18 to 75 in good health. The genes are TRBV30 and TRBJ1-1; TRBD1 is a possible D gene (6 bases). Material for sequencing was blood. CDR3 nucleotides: TGTGCCTGGACCTTAGGGGGGGGCACTGAAGCTTTCTTT. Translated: CAWTLGGGTEAFF. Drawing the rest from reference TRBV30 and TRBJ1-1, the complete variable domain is SQTIHQWPATLVQPVGSPLSLECTVEGTSNPNLYWYRQAAGRGLQLLFYSVGIGQISSEVPQNLSASRPQDRQFILSSKKLLLSDSGFYLCAWTLGGGTEAFFGQGTRLTVV.